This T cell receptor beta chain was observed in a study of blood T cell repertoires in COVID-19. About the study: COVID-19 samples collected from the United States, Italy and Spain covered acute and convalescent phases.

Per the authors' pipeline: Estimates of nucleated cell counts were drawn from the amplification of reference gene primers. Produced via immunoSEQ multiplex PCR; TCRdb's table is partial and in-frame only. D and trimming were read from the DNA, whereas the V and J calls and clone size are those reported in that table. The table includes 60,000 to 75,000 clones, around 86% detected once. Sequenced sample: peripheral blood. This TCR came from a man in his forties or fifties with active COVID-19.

Here the CDR3 DNA reads TGTGCCAGCAGTTCCCCGGGACTAGCGGGGATGAACACCGGGGAGCTGTTTTTT. It specifies CASSSPGLAGMNTGELFF. This chain connects TRBV28 to TRBJ2-2; 13 bases are a match to TRBD2. Per the germline V gene, CDR1 is MDHEN and CDR2 is SYDVKM. Losses at the gene ends were 4 bases for V and 1 base for J; bases not matched to a gene: 6. The CDR3 runs 18 residues.